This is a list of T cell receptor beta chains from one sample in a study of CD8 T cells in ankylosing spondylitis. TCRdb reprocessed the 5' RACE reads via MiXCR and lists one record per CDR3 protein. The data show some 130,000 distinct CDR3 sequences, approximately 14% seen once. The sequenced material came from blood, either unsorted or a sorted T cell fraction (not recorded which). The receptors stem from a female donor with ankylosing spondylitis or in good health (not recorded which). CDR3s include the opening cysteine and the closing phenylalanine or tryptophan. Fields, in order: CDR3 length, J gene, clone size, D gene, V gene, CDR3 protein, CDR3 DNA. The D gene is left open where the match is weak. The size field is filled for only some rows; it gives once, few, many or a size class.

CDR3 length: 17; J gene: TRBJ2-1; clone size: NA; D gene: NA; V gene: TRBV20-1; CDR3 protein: CSPSMGGAPSIYNEQFF; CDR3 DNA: TGCAGTCCCTCCATGGGCGGGGCTCCAAGTATCTACAATGAGCAGTTCTTC
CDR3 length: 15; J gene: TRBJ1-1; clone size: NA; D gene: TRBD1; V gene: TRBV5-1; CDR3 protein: CASSLETGQGRSAFF; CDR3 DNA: TGCGCCAGCAGCTTGGAAACTGGACAGGGGAGGTCGGCTTTCTTT
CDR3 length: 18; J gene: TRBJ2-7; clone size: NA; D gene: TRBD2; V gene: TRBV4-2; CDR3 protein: CASSQVASGGSTHYEQYF; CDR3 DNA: TGTGCCAGCAGCCAAGTTGCTAGCGGGGGCTCTACTCACTACGAGCAGTACTTC
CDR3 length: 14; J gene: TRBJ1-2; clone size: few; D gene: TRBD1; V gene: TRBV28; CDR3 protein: CASFTGDTNYGYTF; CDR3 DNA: TGTGCCAGTTTCACAGGGGACACTAACTATGGCTACACCTTC
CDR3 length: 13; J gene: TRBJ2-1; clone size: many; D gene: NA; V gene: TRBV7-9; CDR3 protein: CASSLWGVDEQFF; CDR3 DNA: TGTGCCAGCAGCTTGTGGGGGGTAGATGAGCAGTTCTTC
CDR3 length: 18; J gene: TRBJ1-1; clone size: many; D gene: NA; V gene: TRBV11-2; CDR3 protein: CASSPKAASGGKNTEAFF; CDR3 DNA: TGTGCCAGCAGCCCGAAGGCCGCGAGCGGGGGAAAGAACACTGAAGCTTTCTTT
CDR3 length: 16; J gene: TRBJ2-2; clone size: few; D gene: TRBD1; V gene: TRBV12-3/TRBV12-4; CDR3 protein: CASTPTGTGTTGELFF; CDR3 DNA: TGTGCCAGCACCCCAACCGGGACAGGGACCACCGGGGAGCTGTTTTTT
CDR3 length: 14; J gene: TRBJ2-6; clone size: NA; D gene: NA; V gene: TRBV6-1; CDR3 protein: CASSHQSGANVLTF; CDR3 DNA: TGTGCCAGCAGCCATCAATCTGGGGCCAACGTCCTGACTTTC
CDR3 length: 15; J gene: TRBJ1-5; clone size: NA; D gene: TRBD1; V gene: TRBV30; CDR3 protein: CAWRAETGGNQPQHF; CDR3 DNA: TGTGCCTGGAGGGCAGAGACAGGGGGCAATCAGCCCCAGCATTTT
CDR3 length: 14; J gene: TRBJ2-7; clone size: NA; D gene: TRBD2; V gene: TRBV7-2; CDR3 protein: CASSFSSGSYEQYF; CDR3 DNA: TGTGCCAGCAGCTTTTCTAGCGGGAGCTACGAGCAGTACTTC